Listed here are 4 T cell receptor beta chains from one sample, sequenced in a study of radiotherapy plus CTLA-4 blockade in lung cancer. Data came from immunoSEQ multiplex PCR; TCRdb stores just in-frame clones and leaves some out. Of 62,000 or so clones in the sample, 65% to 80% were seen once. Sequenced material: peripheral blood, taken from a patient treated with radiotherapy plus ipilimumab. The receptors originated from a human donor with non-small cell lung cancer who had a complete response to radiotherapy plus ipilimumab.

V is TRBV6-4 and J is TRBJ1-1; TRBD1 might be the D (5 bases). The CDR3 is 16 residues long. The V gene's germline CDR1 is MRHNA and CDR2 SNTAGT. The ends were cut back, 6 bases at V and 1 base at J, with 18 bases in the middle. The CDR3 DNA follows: TGTGCCAGCAGCCTCCAATCGGGGGACGGGAACACTGAAGCTTTCTTT. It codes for CASSLQSGDGNTEAFF.

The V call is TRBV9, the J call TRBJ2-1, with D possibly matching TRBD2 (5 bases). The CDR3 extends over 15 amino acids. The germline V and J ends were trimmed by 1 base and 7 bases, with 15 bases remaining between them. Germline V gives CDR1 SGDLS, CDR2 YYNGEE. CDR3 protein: CASSVNRDRINEQFF. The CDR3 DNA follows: TGTGCCAGCAGCGTAAATCGGGATCGCATTAATGAGCAGTTCTTC.

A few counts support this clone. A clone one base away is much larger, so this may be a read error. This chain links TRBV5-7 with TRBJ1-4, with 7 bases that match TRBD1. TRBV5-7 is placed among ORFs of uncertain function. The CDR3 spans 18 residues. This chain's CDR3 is CASSLGAGTATTNEKLVF. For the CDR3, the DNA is TGTGCCAGCAGCTTGGGCGCAGGGACAGCTACAACTAATGAAAAACTGGTTTTT.

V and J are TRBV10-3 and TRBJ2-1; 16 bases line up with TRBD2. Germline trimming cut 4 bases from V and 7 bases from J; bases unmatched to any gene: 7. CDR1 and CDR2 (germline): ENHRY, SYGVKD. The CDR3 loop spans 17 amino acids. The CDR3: CAISVSPGLAGGNEQFF. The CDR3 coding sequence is TGTGCCATCAGTGTTAGCCCGGGACTAGCGGGAGGGAATGAGCAGTTCTTC.